Below are 6 T cell receptor beta chains sequenced from a single sample in a study of cytomegalovirus exposure and HLA in healthy donors. PCR was performed using 60 Vbeta and 13 Jbeta primers. Here immunoSEQ multiplex PCR was the method, and the copy in TCRdb shows in-frame clones only, minus some. Of approximately 280,000 clones in the sample, roughly 90% are singletons; the top ten hold less than 4%. Sequencing input: PBMCs. The receptor source for this set is a man aged 35-49 years in good health and CMV-seropositive.

The genes are TRBV19 and TRBJ1-1; D uncertain. Germline V lookup: CDR1 LNHDA, CDR2 SQIVND (reference sequence). This CDR3 has 12 amino acids. Trimming stripped 5 bases from V and 2 bases from J, with 6 bases between. This CDR3 reads CASSYRNTEAFF. CDR3 DNA sequence: TGTGCCAGTAGTTACAGAAACACTGAAGCTTTCTTT.

The V and J genes are TRBV6-1 and TRBJ2-1, with 7 nucleotides matching TRBD2. Trimming at V came to 3 bases and at J to 6 bases, leaving 8 bases not matched to a gene. Germline assignment: CDR1 MNHNS and CDR2 SASEGT. The CDR3 has 15 amino acids. The CDR3 DNA follows: TGTGCCAGCAGTGATCGCGGGAGTGGTGTCAATGAGCAGTTCTTC. It yields the protein CASSDRGSGVNEQFF.

J is TRBJ2-4 and V is TRBV10-1; weak D call: TRBD2 (6 bases). The germline CDR1 and CDR2 sequences are WNHNN and SYGVQD (reference sequence). The V end was cut by 8 bases, the J end by 9 bases, with 17 bases between. The CDR3 is 13 amino acids. The CDR3 here is CASHPRLVRIQYF. The CDR3 nucleotides read TGCGCCAGCCACCCCCGACTAGTCCGCATTCAGTACTTC.

This chain uses TRBV21-1 with TRBJ2-1; the table's D call, TRBD1, was not checked against the DNA. TRBV21-1 is noted as a pseudogene. This CDR3 is 14 amino acids long. The CDR3 region has the DNA TGTGCCAGCAGCAAAACCCAGGGGGGCAATGAGCAGTTCTTC. Protein: CASSKTQGGNEQFF.

This clone showed up just once. The chain employs TRBV27 and TRBJ2-4, with a possible D match to TRBD2 (5 bases). The CDR3 is made up of 13 amino acids. From germline, CDR1 is MNHEY and CDR2 SMNVEV (reference sequence). Trimming cost V 4 bases and J 3 bases, with 7 bases left between them. As DNA, the CDR3 is TGTGCCAGCAGTTCCCGGGGCAAAAACATTCAGTACTTC. Residues: CASSSRGKNIQYF.

The chain has TRBV20-1 and TRBJ1-1, with D uncertain. In germline, CDR1 is DFQATT, CDR2 SNEGSKA (reference sequence). V was trimmed by 5 bases and J by 5 bases, leaving 9 bases between them. The CDR3 is 11 residues long. CDR3 bases: TGCAGTGCTCGCTTGGAGACTGAAGCTTTCTTT. As protein: CSARLETEAFF.